This T cell receptor beta chain originates from a study of OX40 agonist ivuxolimab in advanced cancers. About the study: The study gave patients intravenous ivuxolimab at 0.01 to 10 mg/kg every 2 weeks. Every patient in dose escalation had hepatocellular carcinoma, melanoma, renal cell or head and neck cancer.

Assay: immunoSEQ multiplex PCR; the TCRdb copy retains only in-frame clones and omits some. This sample has about 19,000 clones, with 60% to 85% found just once. The CDR3 covers 14 residues. The V and J ends lost 5 bases and 4 bases respectively, with 11 bases between them. CDR1 and CDR2 (germline): MNHEY, SMNVEV (reference sequence). For this clone: Its antigen is as yet unknown.

Points from the study as a whole: Average numbers of expanded clones were greater in CD8+ T cells than in CD4+.

Sampling times: baseline, cycle 4 day 1, cycle 7 day 1. The chain employs TRBV27 and TRBJ2-2, with a possible D match to TRBD1 (5 bases). The sequence came from an adult with an advanced solid tumor such as melanoma, head and neck, liver or kidney cancer. This specimen consisted of CD4+ or CD8+ T cells sorted from blood, obtained in a trial of the OX40 agonist ivuxolimab. The CDR3: CASSLAGLTGELFF. The CDR3 region has the DNA TGTGCCAGCAGTCTCGCAGGGCTCACCGGGGAGCTGTTTTTT.